Only a few counts were recorded for the clone carrying this T cell receptor (beta chain). Its antigen is as yet unknown. The data derive from a study of OX40 agonist ivuxolimab in advanced cancers. Overall study: Ivuxolimab was delivered to patients intravenously every 2 weeks at doses spanning 0.01 to 10 mg/kg.

Measured with immunoSEQ multiplex PCR; TCRdb has only the in-frame clones, and not every one. Of about 64,000 clones listed, about four fifths are singletons. This CDR3 is 15 amino acids long. The V gene lost 0 bases and the J gene lost 4 bases, with 11 bases spanning the gap. Germline V gene data show CDR1 as SGHRS and CDR2 as YFSETQ. The study sampled blood at baseline, cycle 4 day 1, and cycle 7 day 1. Study-wide results and caveats: Partly responding patients at 0.1-3.0 mg/kg showed some of the smallest clonal expansion.

This chain connects TRBV5-1 to TRBJ1-3; the D is unclear. Here the sequenced sample was CD4+ or CD8+ T cells sorted from blood, taken in a trial of the OX40 agonist ivuxolimab. This sequence was found in an adult with an advanced solid tumor such as melanoma, head and neck, liver or kidney cancer. This chain's CDR3 is CASSLAAGLGNTIYF. The DNA for the CDR3 is TGCGCCAGCAGCTTGGCAGCTGGGCTCGGAAACACCATATATTTT. The whole variable domain, remainder taken from reference TRBV5-1 and TRBJ1-3, is KAGVTQTPRYLIKTRGQQVTLSCSPISGHRSVSWYQQTPGQGLQFLFEYFSETQRNKGNFPGRFSGRQFSNSRSEMNVSTLELGDSALYLCASSLAAGLGNTIYFGEGSWLTVV.